This section outlines one TCR beta chain sequence together with its context. Antigen unknown. Isolated RNA was reverse transcribed in full, so expressed TCRB transcripts were sequenced. Data came from immunoSEQ multiplex PCR; TCRdb stores just in-frame clones and leaves some out. The sample contains around 310,000 clones, 13% of which appear only once. These data belong to a study of beta chain features in type 1 diabetes. In the study overall: No patient-donor differences in age, gender, total cells or subset yield. Findings and caveats of the study: With patients and controls alike, PCR might favor shorter templates to an equal degree. Moderate but significant shortening of TCRB CDR3s was recorded in all four CD4+ subsets from Type 1 diabetes patients.

This CDR3 comprises 14 residues. With 3 bases removed from V and 1 base from J, the gap between germline ends came to 8 bases. Germline V gives CDR1 LGHNT, CDR2 FRNRAP. The J gene is TRBJ2-3, the V gene TRBV12-5; no definite D call. Input material: naive CD4+ T cells from blood. This receptor was taken from a woman between 18 and 30 years old with type 1 diabetes. The CDR3 loop is CASGLIAGTDTQYF. CDR3 DNA sequence: TGTGCTAGTGGTTTAATTGCGGGCACAGATACGCAGTATTTT.